These 10 T cell receptor beta chains were all obtained from the same sample, sequenced in a study of identical twins. Via MiXCR, TCRdb re-called the 5' RACE reads, giving one row per CDR3 protein. This sample has under 900,000 distinct CDR3 sequences, with 9% to 15% found just once. The same data also went into a second study, on yellow fever vaccine responses in identical twins.

The sample comprised PBMCs. These receptors were taken from a young woman in good health.

The chain employs TRBV2 and TRBJ2-7; perhaps TRBD1 as D (8 bases). V gave up 3 bases and J gave up 1 base, with 13 bases separating them. CDR3 size: 15 residues. Germline V gene data show CDR1 as SNHLY and CDR2 as FYNNEI. CDR3 protein: CASSDGGTGSYEQYF. The DNA of the CDR3 is TGTGCCAGCAGTGACGGGGGGACAGGTTCCTACGAGCAGTACTTC.

The V gene is TRBV7-8, the J gene TRBJ2-2, with TRBD1 as a possible D gene (6 bases). V was trimmed by 1 base and J by 6 bases, leaving 15 bases between them. This CDR3 region has 16 residues. Germline V lookup: CDR1 SGHVS, CDR2 FQNEAQ. CDR3 sequence (DNA): TGTGCCAGCAGCTTAGATCAAGACAGGTTCGCCGGGGAGCTGTTTTTT. Its protein product is CASSLDQDRFAGELFF.

This clonotype was picked up a small number of times. The rearrangement links TRBV11-2 to TRBJ2-1; TRBD2 aligns across 12 bases. The V segment lost 5 bases and the J segment 7 bases; nucleotides outside the gene matches: 18. Germline lookup yields CDR1 SGHAT and CDR2 FQNNGV. The CDR3 runs 19 residues. CDR3: CASSPGGGLAGLIGNEQFF. CDR3 nucleotide sequence: TGTGCCAGCAGCCCCGGCGGTGGACTAGCGGGACTCATCGGGAATGAGCAGTTCTTC.

This clonotype showed up many times. The CDR3 region has the DNA TGCGCCAGCAGCCAGGGACTGGGAAACACCGGGGAGCTGTTTTTT. Encoded protein: CASSQGLGNTGELFF. The rearrangement uses TRBV5-1 and TRBJ2-2, with D possibly being TRBD2 (6 bases). The germline V and J ends were trimmed by 4 bases and 2 bases, with 12 bases remaining between them. The CDR3 extends over 15 amino acids. Germline V gene data show CDR1 as SGHRS and CDR2 as YFSETQ.

The CDR3 sequence is CASSPGLQYNEQFF. Here the CDR3 DNA reads TGTGCCAGCAGTCCGGGACTACAGTACAATGAGCAGTTCTTC. The gene calls are TRBV6-1 and TRBJ2-1; 7 bases line up with TRBD2. Looked up from germline, CDR1 is MNHNS and CDR2 is SASEGT. This CDR3 comprises 14 residues. V dropped 5 bases and J dropped 4; count of bases not matched to a gene: 5.

This chain uses TRBV9 with TRBJ1-1; unclear D gene. Germline values: CDR1 SGDLS, CDR2 YYNGEE. Trimming cost V 0 bases and J 3 bases, with 9 bases left between them. The CDR3 is made up of 14 amino acids. CDR3 DNA sequence: TGTGCCAGCAGCGTAGGATCTTGGGACACTGAAGCTTTCTTT. Translation: CASSVGSWDTEAFF.

This clonotype was seen a few times. The chain combines TRBV6-1 with TRBJ2-5; D gene uncertain. The CDR3 length is 10 residues. Trimming took off 4 bases at V and 9 bases at J, with 6 bases between the two ends. From germline, CDR1 is MNHNS and CDR2 SASEGT. The CDR3 DNA is TGTGCCAGCAGTGGGATGTCCCAGTACTTC. Translated, it gives CASSGMSQYF.

The chain joins TRBV29-1 to TRBJ2-3; D call uncertain. In germline, CDR1 is SQVTM, CDR2 ANQGSEA. V was trimmed by 0 bases and J by 2 bases, leaving 15 bases between them. The CDR3 consists of 16 residues. The CDR3 coding sequence is TGCAGCGTTGAAGATTCGTCTAGAATTCCCACAGATACGCAGTATTTT. Amino acid sequence: CSVEDSSRIPTDTQYF.

CDR3 sequence reads: CASSLEAGVGEQYF. As DNA, the CDR3 is TGCGCCAGCAGCTTGGAGGCAGGGGTAGGGGAGCAGTACTTC. The rearrangement joins TRBV5-1 to TRBJ2-7; a possible D gene is TRBD1 (6 bases). CDR1 is SGHRS and CDR2 is YFSETQ in the germline V gene. V lost 0 bases and J 7 bases, leaving 14 bases between the germline ends. The CDR3 sequence is 14 residues long.

At least ten counts were recorded for this clonotype. The chain recombines TRBV29-1 with TRBJ2-3, with TRBD2 as a possible D gene (5 bases). With 3 bases removed from V and 0 bases from J, the gap between germline ends came to 10 bases. The germline V gene has CDR1 SQVTM and CDR2 ANQGSEA. This CDR3 comprises 14 residues. The CDR3 region has the DNA TGCAGCGTTGAGCGAGGGTTCAGCACAGATACGCAGTATTTT. This codes for CSVERGFSTDTQYF.